This T cell receptor beta chain was identified in a study of T cells expressing NK-cell markers. TCRdb reprocessed the 5' RACE reads and reports one entry per CDR3 protein, with no DNA. Its listing shows about 460,000 distinct CDR3 sequences. The CDR3 loop spans 14 amino acids. Looked up from germline, CDR1 is SGDLS and CDR2 is YYNGEE. The source of this sequence is a woman between 45 and 65 years old in good health. Sequenced sample: blood T cells: a sorted CD56 or NKG2C T cell subset, CD4+ or CD8+ T cells, or bulk PBMC T cells (not recorded which). The chain employs TRBV9 and TRBJ2-7; the TRBD2 assignment by TCRdb is unverifiable without DNA. The CDR3 loop is CASSVGTKRYEQYF.